Each of the 22 T cell receptor beta chains below was sequenced from the same sample in a study of blood T cells in healthy people across ages. A second PCR, run for about 7 to 12 cycles, used a sample-barcoded 5' primer plus a J-beta primer mix. Via MiXCR, TCRdb re-called the 5' RACE reads, giving one row per CDR3 protein. The sample lists approximately 780,000 distinct CDR3 sequences, 25% to 30% occurring once. The same data also contributed to another study, on T cells of mothers and their children.

Source material: blood. These receptors were collected from a boy between 10 and 17 years old in good health.

The chain couples TRBV24-1 to TRBJ2-3, with 8 bases aligning to TRBD1. Germline V CDR1 and CDR2: KGHDR, SFDVKD. V dropped 7 bases and J dropped 6; count of bases not matched to a gene: 8. The CDR3 sequence is 14 residues long. CDR3 DNA sequence: TGTGCCACCAGCCGGACAGGGAGCCCGGATACGCAGTATTTT. It specifies CATSRTGSPDTQYF.

A few counts support this clonotype. This sequence joins TRBV3-1 and TRBJ2-3; D assignment may be TRBD1 or TRBD2 (6 bases each). CDR3 length: 18 amino acids. Germline values: CDR1 LGHDT, CDR2 YNNKEL (reference sequence). Trimming stripped 0 bases from V and 0 bases from J, with 16 bases between. CDR3 residues: CASSQDEWGAVSTDTQYF. CDR3 nucleotides: TGTGCCAGCAGCCAAGACGAGTGGGGGGCGGTGAGCACAGATACGCAGTATTTT.

The sample holds many counts of this clonotype. This chain uses TRBV30 with TRBJ2-1; TRBD2 matches at 11 bases. Germline CDR1 is GTSNPN and CDR2 is SVGIG (reference sequence). The CDR3 loop spans 14 amino acids. The V segment lost 5 bases and the J segment 8 bases; nucleotides outside the gene matches: 8. The CDR3 here is CAWSSLAGGDEQFF. CDR3 nucleotide sequence: TGTGCCTGGTCTTCCCTAGCGGGAGGCGATGAGCAGTTCTTC.

This clonotype was seen a few times. The chain is built from TRBV19 and TRBJ1-5, with D tentatively TRBD1 (6 bases). The V gene lost 6 bases and the J gene lost 5 bases, with 20 bases spanning the gap. CDR3 size: 16 residues. The V gene's germline CDR1 is LNHDA and CDR2 SQIVND (reference sequence). CDR3 sequence: CASSLRGLGTDQPQHF. The CDR3 bases are TGTGCCAGTAGCCTCCGGGGGCTCGGGACTGATCAGCCCCAGCATTTT.

The chain is built from TRBV20-1 and TRBJ2-5; 8 nucleotides align to TRBD2. The CDR3 has 15 residues. J lost 4 bases, V lost 6 bases, and 13 bases had no gene match. Germline assignment: CDR1 DFQATT and CDR2 SNEGSKA (reference sequence). This chain's CDR3 is CSASGGGMGGETQYF. CDR3 in DNA: TGCAGTGCCTCGGGGGGGGGAATGGGGGGAGAGACCCAGTACTTC.

V usage is TRBV5-6 and J usage is TRBJ2-1, with 8 bases matching TRBD1. With 0 bases clipped from V and 1 base from J, the junction kept 6 bases outside the gene matches. This CDR3 spans 17 amino acids. Per the germline V gene, CDR1 is SGHDT and CDR2 is YYEEEE. The CDR3 nucleotides read TGTGCCAGCAGCTTGGTGGCCCGGACAGGGTCCTACAATGAGCAGTTCTTC. This encodes CASSLVARTGSYNEQFF.

The chain has TRBV6-5 and TRBJ1-2; D uncertain. The CDR3 is 11 amino acids. V lost 9 bases, J lost 7 bases, and 12 bases lay in between. CDR1 is MNHEY and CDR2 is SVGAGI in the germline V gene. The CDR3 DNA is TGTGCCAGTGGGGTTGGTCGTGGCTACACCTTC. Encoded protein: CASGVGRGYTF.

CDR3 DNA sequence: TGTGCCAGCAGCCGATACCCATTAAGAGATACGCAGTATTTT. Translating it yields CASSRYPLRDTQYF. The J gene is TRBJ2-3, the V gene TRBV4-2; D is unresolved. The CDR3 covers 14 residues. The V and J ends lost 4 bases and 5 bases respectively, with 13 bases between them. CDR1 is LGHNA and CDR2 is YNFKEQ in the germline V gene.

The chain employs TRBV13 and TRBJ2-7; D may match TRBD1 or TRBD2 (5 bases each). Trimming shortened V by 5 bases and J by 6 bases, and 23 bases separated the two germline ends. This CDR3 comprises 16 residues. CDR1 is PRHDT and CDR2 is FYEKMQ in the germline V gene (reference sequence). The CDR3 spells CASSIPTQGLGAEQYF. CDR3 nucleotide sequence: TGTGCCAGCAGCATACCCACTCAGGGTCTCGGGGCCGAGCAGTACTTC. The full variable domain, rest sourced from reference TRBV13 and TRBJ2-7, is AAGVIQSPRHLIKEKRETATLKCYPIPRHDTVYWYQQGPGQDPQFLISFYEKMQSDKGSIPDRFSAQQFSDYHSELNMSSLELGDSALYFCASSIPTQGLGAEQYFGPGTRLTVT.

This clonotype was seen a few times. The chain combines TRBV28 with TRBJ2-5; no clear D gene. The DNA end is more similar to TRBJ2-7, so the J call may be wrong. This CDR3 is 12 amino acids long. Germline V gene lookup returns CDR1 MDHEN and CDR2 SYDVKM. The CDR3 reads CASSTSEREQYF. DNA of the CDR3: TGTGCCAGCAGCACCTCGGAGCGCGAGCAGTACTTC.

V gene TRBV28 combines with J gene TRBJ2-5, with D perhaps matching TRBD1 (5 bases). Trimming cost V 6 bases and J 2 bases, with 19 bases left between them. The V gene's germline CDR1 is MDHEN and CDR2 SYDVKM. This CDR3 has 16 residues. CDR3 sequence: CASSPARGRVQETQYF. CDR3 in DNA: TGTGCCAGCAGCCCGGCTAGGGGCAGGGTACAAGAGACCCAGTACTTC.

V gene TRBV2 combines with J gene TRBJ2-1; 7 bases map to TRBD1. Germline V gene lookup returns CDR1 SNHLY and CDR2 FYNNEI. The CDR3 runs to 13 residues. Trimming removed 3 bases from V and 10 bases from J; junction bases left unmatched: 6. CDR3 amino acids: CASSESWGQEQFF. CDR3 nucleotide sequence: TGTGCCAGCAGTGAGTCATGGGGACAGGAGCAGTTCTTC.

The table lists this clonotype with a few counts. The chain carries TRBV7-3 and TRBJ2-6; perhaps TRBD2 as D (5 bases). This CDR3 is 12 amino acids long. Trimming took off 5 bases at V and 8 bases at J, with 7 bases between the two ends. Germline V gene sequence: CDR1 SGHTA, CDR2 FQGTGA. CDR3 in amino acids: CASSPDSNVLTF. The CDR3 DNA follows: TGTGCCAGCAGCCCGGACTCCAACGTCCTGACTTTC.

The chain has TRBV20-1 and TRBJ2-5; D uncertain. This CDR3 region has 13 residues. Trimming left V 6 bases short and J 4 bases short, with 15 bases between. Germline CDR1 DFQATT, CDR2 SNEGSKA (reference sequence). CDR3 loop: CSALEKTGETQYF. In nucleotides, the CDR3 is TGCAGTGCCCTGGAAAAGACCGGAGAGACCCAGTACTTC.

The chain recombines TRBV27 with TRBJ2-2; TRBD2 might be the D (6 bases). The CDR3 covers 15 residues. CDR1 is MNHEY and CDR2 is SMNVEV in the germline V gene (reference sequence). V gave up 4 bases and J gave up 2 bases, with 11 bases separating them. CDR3 coding DNA: TGTGCCAGCAGTTCGGGACTTCTCAACACCGGGGAGCTGTTTTTT. It encodes CASSSGLLNTGELFF.

Here the CDR3 reads CASSYLRDTNYGYTF. CDR3 coding DNA: TGTGCCAGCAGCTACCTCCGGGACACCAACTATGGCTACACCTTC. The chain uses TRBV7-9 and TRBJ1-2; the D gene is possibly TRBD1 (6 bases). This CDR3 has 15 amino acids. Germline V gene lookup returns CDR1 SEHNR and CDR2 FQNEAQ (reference sequence). Trimming left V 4 bases short and J 2 bases short, with 14 bases between. The variable domain in full, completed from reference TRBV7-9 and TRBJ1-2, reads DTGVSQNPRHKITKRGQNVTFRCDPISEHNRLYWYRQTLGQGPEFLTYFQNEAQLEKSRLLSDRFSAERPKGSFSTLEIQRTEQGDSAMYLCASSYLRDTNYGYTFGSGTRLTVV.

The sample holds a few counts of this clonotype. The rearrangement links TRBV2 to TRBJ2-1, with TRBD1 identical over 7 bases. V lost 4 bases to trimming and J lost 4 bases; unmatched junction nucleotides: 7. This CDR3 region has 15 residues. Per the germline V gene, CDR1 is SNHLY and CDR2 is FYNNEI. CDR3 in amino acids: CASSVDRAMYNEQFF. In nucleotides, the CDR3 is TGTGCCAGCAGTGTCGACAGGGCGATGTACAATGAGCAGTTCTTC.

CDR3 in DNA: TGCGCCAGCAGCCAGGGGGGATCAGGGAATGAAAAACTGTTTTTT. This gives the protein CASSQGGSGNEKLFF. The chain joins TRBV4-1 to TRBJ1-4, with D tentatively TRBD1 (5 bases). With 3 bases removed from V and 5 bases from J, the gap between germline ends came to 13 bases. The CDR3 length is 15 residues. Germline assignment: CDR1 MGHRA and CDR2 YSYEKL.

This clonotype was seen a handful of times. In DNA, the CDR3 is TGTGCCAGCATCTGGGAGCTCGGGGGCACTGAAGCTTTCTTT. Amino acid sequence: CASIWELGGTEAFF. V is TRBV28 and J is TRBJ1-1; tentative D call: TRBD1 (5 bases). Germline assignment: CDR1 MDHEN and CDR2 SYDVKM. V lost 7 bases, J lost 4 bases, and 16 bases lay in between. The CDR3 covers 14 residues.

The chain carries TRBV29-1 and TRBJ2-7; D is ambiguous. V was shortened by 4 bases and J by 5 bases, with 12 bases between the two germline ends. The CDR3 is made up of 12 amino acids. Germline CDR1 and CDR2: SQVTM and ANQGSEA. CDR3 nucleotide sequence: TGCAGCGTTGGGCAGGATGGGGACGAGCAGTACTTC. Its translation is CSVGQDGDEQYF.

The rearrangement links TRBV20-1 to TRBJ2-7; D gene unclear. The germline V gene encodes CDR1 DFQATT and CDR2 SNEGSKA (reference sequence). Trimming removed 1 base at V and 0 bases at J, with 7 bases between. The CDR3 has 13 residues. The CDR3 nucleotides read TGCAGTGCTAGAGGCCGGAACTCCTACGAGCAGTACTTC. Its protein is CSARGRNSYEQYF.

This clonotype was observed a few times. The chain recombines TRBV9 with TRBJ2-4; the D is unclear. Trimming stripped 3 bases from V and 7 bases from J, with 11 bases between. The CDR3 contains 13 residues. Germline-derived CDR1 and CDR2 are SGDLS and YYNGEE. CDR3 nucleotide sequence: TGTGCCAGCAGCGGGACCGCTGGGAACATTCAGTACTTC. Protein product: CASSGTAGNIQYF.